These 31 T cell receptor beta chains were sequenced from one sample in a study of radiation and T cells in renal cell carcinoma. Sequencing was performed with immunoSEQ multiplex PCR; in TCRdb, only in-frame clones are kept and a portion is missing. The profile shows some 100,000 clones, 70% to 85% of them singletons. Time point reported: baseline pretreatment blood. Treatment reported: 15 Gy SBRT to primary tumor, nephrectomy 4 weeks later. Sequences were derived from blood, sampled from a patient whose treatment included radiotherapy and nephrectomy. These receptors all stem from a man aged 55-75 years with renal cell carcinoma.

The CDR3 loop is CASGRGGNQPQHF. The CDR3 DNA follows: TGTGCCAGCGGACGGGGGGGCAATCAGCCCCAGCATTTT. This rearrangement joins TRBV6-1 to TRBJ1-5; the D gene is possibly TRBD1 (5 bases). The germline CDR1 and CDR2 sequences are MNHNS and SASEGT. V was clipped by 8 bases and J by 2 bases, with 10 bases between them. CDR3 size: 13 residues.

This clone was seen a few times. The V call is TRBV27, the J call TRBJ1-1, with D maybe TRBD1 (6 bases). Per germline, CDR1 MNHEY and CDR2 SMNVEV (reference sequence). This CDR3 has 14 residues. V lost 2 bases to trimming and J lost 0 bases, with 7 bases between them. The chain's CDR3 is CASSLTGMNTEAFF. CDR3 DNA: TGTGCCAGCAGTTTAACAGGGATGAACACTGAAGCTTTCTTT.

This clone came up a few times. The J gene is TRBJ1-2, the V gene TRBV6-1; no definite D call. The germline V gene encodes CDR1 MNHNS and CDR2 SASEGT. Trimming stripped 2 bases from V and 4 bases from J, with 11 bases between. This CDR3 spans 14 amino acids. Here the CDR3 DNA reads TGTGCCAGCAGTGAAATGAACAGTGGCTATGGCTACACCTTC. The encoded protein is CASSEMNSGYGYTF.

The rearrangement joins TRBV5-1 to TRBJ1-4; possibly TRBD1 for D (6 bases). The V gene's germline CDR1 is SGHRS and CDR2 YFSETQ. Deletions cut 2 bases from V and 7 bases from J, with 15 bases between. The CDR3 extends over 15 amino acids. The CDR3 spells CASSFNVGAGEKLFF. As DNA, the CDR3 is TGCGCCAGCAGCTTCAACGTGGGGGCGGGTGAAAAACTGTTTTTT.

CDR3 protein: CAITGTGNTIYF. The CDR3 region has the DNA TGTGCCATCACGGGGACTGGAAACACCATATATTTT. The chain joins TRBV10-3 to TRBJ1-3; D remains unclear. V shed 7 bases and J shed 2 bases, with 6 bases lying between them. Germline assignment: CDR1 ENHRY and CDR2 SYGVKD. The CDR3 is made up of 12 amino acids.

The genes are TRBV30 and TRBJ1-2, with 8 bases fitting TRBD1. The V segment lost 2 bases and the J segment 2 bases; nucleotides outside the gene matches: 7. Per the germline V gene, CDR1 is GTSNPN and CDR2 is SVGIG (reference sequence). The CDR3 length is 15 residues. CDR3 protein: CAWSRDRTLNYGYTF. DNA of the CDR3: TGTGCCTGGAGTAGGGACAGGACCCTCAACTATGGCTACACCTTC.

The J gene is TRBJ2-7, the V gene TRBV19; D is possibly TRBD1 (6 bases). Germline CDR1 LNHDA, CDR2 SQIVND (reference sequence). Trimming stripped 1 base from V and 3 bases from J, with 10 bases between. This CDR3 contains 14 residues. The CDR3 sequence: CASSIAGTLYEQYF. The CDR3 nucleotides are TGTGCCAGTAGTATAGCGGGGACACTCTACGAGCAGTACTTC.

The rearrangement links TRBV5-1 to TRBJ1-2, with D possibly being TRBD1 (6 bases). V was pared by 0 bases and J by 5 bases, with 14 bases between. Germline assignment: CDR1 SGHRS and CDR2 YFSETQ. CDR3 length equals 15 residues. DNA of the CDR3: TGCGCCAGCAGCTTGGAGATGGGGGCAGGGTATGGCTACACCTTC. This sequence encodes CASSLEMGAGYGYTF.

The gene calls are TRBV5-4 and TRBJ2-1; D unclear. The CDR3 is 11 amino acids. Germline assignment: CDR1 SGHNT and CDR2 YYREEE (reference sequence). V lost 0 bases to trimming and J lost 6 bases, with 1 base between them. CDR3 amino acids: CASSLANEQFF. The DNA for the CDR3 is TGTGCCAGCAGCTTGGCCAATGAGCAGTTCTTC.

J is TRBJ2-7 and V is TRBV6-1, with TRBD1 matching over 8 bases. The CDR3 runs to 15 residues. Germline V lookup: CDR1 MNHNS, CDR2 SASEGT. The V segment lost 3 bases and the J segment 0 bases; nucleotides outside the gene matches: 4. The CDR3 bases are TGTGCCAGCAGTGACCGACAGGGGAGCTCCTACGAGCAGTACTTC. Translating it yields CASSDRQGSSYEQYF.

The chain is built from TRBV27 and TRBJ2-6; 10 nucleotides agree with TRBD2. The trim removed 7 bases at V and 3 bases at J, leaving 9 bases unmatched. This CDR3 has 17 amino acids. Germline V gives CDR1 MNHEY, CDR2 SMNVEV (reference sequence). The DNA for the CDR3 is TGTGCCAGCACGCCTCTAGCGGGAGTCTTTGGGGCCAACGTCCTGACTTTC. It codes for CASTPLAGVFGANVLTF.

J is TRBJ1-2 and V is TRBV9; D uncertain. CDR3 length: 12 residues. Germline V lookup: CDR1 SGDLS, CDR2 YYNGEE. V dropped 4 bases and J dropped 12 bases, with 16 bases sitting between them. The CDR3 is CASSPFLGSHTF. The DNA for the CDR3 is TGTGCCAGCAGCCCCTTCTTGGGGAGCCACACCTTC. The full variable domain, completed using reference TRBV9 and TRBJ1-2, is DSGVTQTPKHLITATGQRVTLRCSPRSGDLSVYWYQQSLDQGLQFLIQYYNGEERAKGNILERFSAQQFPDLHSELNLSSLELGDSALYFCASSPFLGSHTFGSGTRLTVV.

There are a few counts of this clone. The chain joins TRBV6-5 to TRBJ1-1; no clear D gene. CDR1 MNHEY and CDR2 SVGAGI come from the germline V gene. The V end was cut by 0 bases, the J end by 3 bases, with 5 bases between. CDR3 size: 13 residues. CDR3 in amino acids: CASSYSRDTEAFF. Here the CDR3 DNA reads TGTGCCAGCAGTTACTCGAGGGACACTGAAGCTTTCTTT.

V gene TRBV2 combines with J gene TRBJ1-1, with D possibly matching TRBD1 (5 bases). This CDR3 has 13 residues. The germline V gene encodes CDR1 SNHLY and CDR2 FYNNEI. With 3 bases removed from V and 7 bases from J, the gap between germline ends came to 12 bases. The CDR3 bases are TGTGCCAGCAGTGATTCGGGGGTGGTTGAAGCTTTCTTT. The encoded protein is CASSDSGVVEAFF.

The rearrangement links TRBV2 to TRBJ2-7; D is tentatively TRBD1 or TRBD2 (5 bases each). This CDR3 region has 16 residues. The V end was cut by 7 bases, the J end by 0 bases, with 19 bases between. The germline V gene encodes CDR1 SNHLY and CDR2 FYNNEI. CDR3 amino acids: CASTDPGRLSSYEQYF. The CDR3 region has the DNA TGTGCCAGCACCGACCCGGGACGCTTGTCCTCCTACGAGCAGTACTTC.

V gene TRBV5-6 combines with J gene TRBJ2-7; 9 bases align to TRBD1. This CDR3 is 14 amino acids long. Germline CDR1 and CDR2: SGHDT and YYEEEE. V lost 3 bases, J lost 0 bases, and 1 base stayed unmatched. As DNA, the CDR3 is TGTGCCAGCAGCTCGGACAGGGGCTCCTACGAGCAGTACTTC. This encodes CASSSDRGSYEQYF.

This clone was seen once. The chain recombines TRBV19 with TRBJ2-1, with TRBD2 matching 7 bases. Trimming at V came to 3 bases and at J to 4 bases, leaving 0 bases not matched to a gene. The CDR3 covers 13 residues. Germline assignment: CDR1 LNHDA and CDR2 SQIVND (reference sequence). The CDR3 DNA sequence: TGTGCCAGTAGTATGGGAGGGTACAATGAGCAGTTCTTC. It yields the protein CASSMGGYNEQFF.

The genes are TRBV18 and TRBJ2-5; D is unresolved. Germline CDR1 is KGHSH and CDR2 is LQKENI. The V and J ends lost 3 bases and 5 bases respectively, with 7 bases between them. The CDR3 has 12 amino acids. CDR3 bases: TGTGCCAGCTCACCCGCGGTGGAGACCCAGTACTTC. This translates into CASSPAVETQYF. Combining the CDR3 with reference TRBV18 and TRBJ2-5 gives the whole variable domain NAGVMQNPRHLVRRRGQEARLRCSPMKGHSHVYWYRQLPEEGLKFMVYLQKENIIDESGMPKERFSAEFPKEGPSILRIQQVVRGDSAAYFCASSPAVETQYFGPGTRLLVL.

V gene TRBV7-8 combines with J gene TRBJ2-7; tentative D call: TRBD2 (6 bases). Trimming cost V 1 base and J 5 bases, with 18 bases left between them. The CDR3 totals 16 residues. Germline-derived CDR1 and CDR2 are SGHVS and FQNEAQ. CDR3 sequence: CASSLGWGEKRDEQYF. The DNA of the CDR3 is TGTGCCAGCAGCTTAGGATGGGGGGAAAAGCGTGACGAGCAGTACTTC.

The chain combines TRBV27 with TRBJ1-5; tentative D call: TRBD1 (6 bases). There are 16 residues in the CDR3. The V and J ends lost 3 bases and 6 bases respectively, with 18 bases between them. Germline lookup yields CDR1 MNHEY and CDR2 SMNVEV (reference sequence). The DNA for the CDR3 is TGTGCCAGCAGTTTCAGGGGCAGGGTGCGGGGTCAGCCCCAGCATTTT. Encoded protein: CASSFRGRVRGQPQHF.

The chain joins TRBV10-2 to TRBJ2-2; maybe TRBD2 (6 bases). CDR3 size: 14 residues. CDR1 is WSHSY and CDR2 is SAAADI in the germline V gene. V lost 7 bases to trimming and J lost 7 bases, with 16 bases between them. The CDR3 is CASNGGLPGGELFF. CDR3 nucleotide sequence: TGCGCCAGCAATGGGGGACTCCCCGGCGGGGAGCTGTTTTTT.

The rearrangement joins TRBV6-5 to TRBJ2-1; the D gene could be TRBD1 or TRBD2 (5 bases each). Germline V gene data show CDR1 as MNHEY and CDR2 as SVGAGI. The length of the CDR3 is 14 residues. Trimming removed 6 bases at V and 8 bases at J, with 17 bases between. The CDR3, as DNA: TGTGCCAGCAGCCCGAGGGACCGGGCCCATGAGCAGTTCTTC. As protein: CASSPRDRAHEQFF.

The chain combines TRBV7-6 with TRBJ2-2; the match to TRBD2 covers 13 bases. Per the germline V gene, CDR1 is SGHVS and CDR2 is FNYEAQ. There are 17 residues in the CDR3. J lost 6 bases, V lost 2 bases, and 6 bases had no gene match. Here the CDR3 reads CASSLPGLAGVPGELFF. The CDR3 DNA reads as TGTGCCAGCAGCTTACCCGGACTAGCGGGAGTCCCCGGGGAGCTGTTTTTT. Looking up the rest from reference TRBV7-6 and TRBJ2-2 gives the full variable domain: GAGVSQSPRYKVTKRGQDVALRCDPISGHVSLYWYRQALGQGPEFLTYFNYEAQQDKSGLPNDRFSAERPEGSISTLTIQRTEQRDSAMYRCASSLPGLAGVPGELFFGEGSRLTVL.

This chain joins TRBV5-1 and TRBJ1-6, with no clear D. Between the trimmed V and J ends, which lost 0 bases and 7 bases, there was a span of 11 bases. The CDR3 covers 15 residues. Germline values: CDR1 SGHRS, CDR2 YFSETQ. The CDR3 sequence is CASSLVSGRNSPLHF. The CDR3 nucleotides read TGCGCCAGCAGCTTGGTCTCCGGGAGGAATTCACCCCTCCACTTT.

The chain has TRBV29-1 and TRBJ2-3; D might be TRBD1 (6 bases). Trimming removed 4 bases from V and 5 bases from J, with 16 bases in between. Germline V gene lookup returns CDR1 SQVTM and CDR2 ANQGSEA. The CDR3 loop spans 14 amino acids. The CDR3: CSVGTDTSEDTQYF. For the CDR3, the DNA is TGCAGCGTTGGGACAGATACCTCGGAAGATACGCAGTATTTT.

The V call is TRBV11-2, the J call TRBJ2-3; 11 bases agree with TRBD1. The CDR3 is 16 residues long. Germline values: CDR1 SGHAT, CDR2 FQNNGV. V was clipped by 1 base and J by 2 bases; unmatched bases: 2. The CDR3 loop reads CASSLGDRGYTDTQYF. CDR3 nucleotides: TGTGCCAGCAGCTTAGGGGACAGGGGGTACACAGATACGCAGTATTTT.

V is TRBV19 and J is TRBJ1-1; D not resolved. Germline V gene lookup returns CDR1 LNHDA and CDR2 SQIVND (reference sequence). V was shortened by 6 bases and J by 8 bases, with 16 bases between the two germline ends. The CDR3 sequence is 13 residues long. CDR3: CASREPKLREAFF. The CDR3, as DNA: TGTGCCAGTAGAGAACCCAAGCTAAGAGAAGCTTTCTTT.

This chain joins TRBV30 and TRBJ1-1; possible D gene TRBD1, 5 bases. Trimming shortened V by 5 bases and J by 0 bases, and 10 bases separated the two germline ends. CDR1 and CDR2 from the germline V gene are GTSNPN and SVGIG (reference sequence). The CDR3 length is 13 residues. CDR3 sequence reads: CAWFGTLNTEAFF. The CDR3 DNA sequence: TGTGCCTGGTTTGGGACGTTGAACACTGAAGCTTTCTTT.

This clone has only one observation. The chain is built from TRBV28 and TRBJ2-7; perhaps TRBD1 as D (6 bases). V was trimmed by 6 bases and J by 2 bases, leaving 14 bases between them. This CDR3 is 14 amino acids long. Germline CDR1 MDHEN, CDR2 SYDVKM. As DNA, the CDR3 is TGTGCCAGCAGGTTGAACAGGGCCCCCTACGAGCAGTACTTC. Residues: CASRLNRAPYEQYF.

The genes are TRBV2 and TRBJ1-1; perhaps TRBD1 as D (5 bases). The CDR3 consists of 13 residues. V was cut by 4 bases and J by 1 base, with 7 bases left in between. Germline CDR1 is SNHLY and CDR2 is FYNNEI. CDR3 coding DNA: TGTGCCAGCAGTGGACAGCCGAACACTGAAGCTTTCTTT. Its translation: CASSGQPNTEAFF.

This chain uses TRBV5-6 with TRBJ1-2, with D perhaps TRBD1 (5 bases). Trimming removed 5 bases at V and 3 bases at J, with 11 bases between. The V gene's germline CDR1 is SGHDT and CDR2 YYEEEE. CDR3 length: 13 residues. DNA for the CDR3: TGTGCCAGCAGACTAGACAGCTACTATGGCTACACCTTC. This encodes CASRLDSYYGYTF.